This entry concerns a single TCR beta chain. The repertoire was sequenced with immunoSEQ multiplex PCR; TCRdb's copy has only in-frame clones and lacks some. The profile covers 95,000 to 150,000 clones, with roughly nine tenths appearing a single time and around 1.8% taken by the ten largest. The data are from a study of control samples from healthy donors and cancer patients. Trimming cost V 7 bases and J 1 base, with 11 bases left between them. The CDR3 is 14 residues long. Germline V gene lookup returns CDR1 MDHEN and CDR2 SYDVKM. The sequenced sample was blood. The gene calls are TRBV28 and TRBJ1-5; no clear D gene. This clonotype was obtained from a man aged 18 to 29 in good health. The CDR3, as DNA: TGTGCCAGCATACGAGGAGGGAGCAATCAGCCCCAGCATTTT. Protein sequence: CASIRGGSNQPQHF. Filled out from reference TRBV28 and TRBJ1-5, the complete variable domain reads DVKVTQSSRYLVKRTGEKVFLECVQDMDHENMFWYRQDPGLGLRLIYFSYDVKMKEKGDIPEGYSVSREKKERFSLILESASTNQTSMYLCASIRGGSNQPQHFGDGTRLSIL.